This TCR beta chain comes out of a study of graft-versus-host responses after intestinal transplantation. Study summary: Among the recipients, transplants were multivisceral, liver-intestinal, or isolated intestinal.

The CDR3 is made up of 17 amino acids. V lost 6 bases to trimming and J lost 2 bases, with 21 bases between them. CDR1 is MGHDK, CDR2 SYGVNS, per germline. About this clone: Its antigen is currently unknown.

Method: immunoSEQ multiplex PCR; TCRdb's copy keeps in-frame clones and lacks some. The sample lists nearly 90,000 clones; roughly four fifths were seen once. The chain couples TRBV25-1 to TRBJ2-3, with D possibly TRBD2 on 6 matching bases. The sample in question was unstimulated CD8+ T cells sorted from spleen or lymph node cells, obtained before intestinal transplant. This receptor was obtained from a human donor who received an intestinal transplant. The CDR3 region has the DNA TGTGCCAGCAGATCACATTGGGGGGTACAACCCACAGATACGCAGTATTTT. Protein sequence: CASRSHWGVQPTDTQYF.